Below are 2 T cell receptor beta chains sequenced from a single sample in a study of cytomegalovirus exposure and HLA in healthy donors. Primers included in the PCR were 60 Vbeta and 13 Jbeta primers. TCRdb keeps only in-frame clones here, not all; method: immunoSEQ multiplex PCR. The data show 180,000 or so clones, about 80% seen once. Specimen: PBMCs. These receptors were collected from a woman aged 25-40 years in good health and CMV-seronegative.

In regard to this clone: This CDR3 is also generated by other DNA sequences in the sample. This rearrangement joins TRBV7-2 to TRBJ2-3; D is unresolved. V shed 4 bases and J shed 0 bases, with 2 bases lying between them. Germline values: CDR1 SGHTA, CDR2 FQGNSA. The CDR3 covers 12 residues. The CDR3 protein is CASSSSTDTQYF. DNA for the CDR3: TGTGCCAGCAGCTCTAGCACAGATACGCAGTATTTT.

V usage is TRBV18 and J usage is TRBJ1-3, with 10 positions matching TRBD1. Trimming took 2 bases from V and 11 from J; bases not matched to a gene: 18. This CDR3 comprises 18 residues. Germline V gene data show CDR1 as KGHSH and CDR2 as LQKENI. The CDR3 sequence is CASSPYERSDATGGSIYF. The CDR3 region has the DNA TGTGCCAGCTCACCATATGAAAGGTCTGACGCGACAGGGGGCTCCATATATTTT.